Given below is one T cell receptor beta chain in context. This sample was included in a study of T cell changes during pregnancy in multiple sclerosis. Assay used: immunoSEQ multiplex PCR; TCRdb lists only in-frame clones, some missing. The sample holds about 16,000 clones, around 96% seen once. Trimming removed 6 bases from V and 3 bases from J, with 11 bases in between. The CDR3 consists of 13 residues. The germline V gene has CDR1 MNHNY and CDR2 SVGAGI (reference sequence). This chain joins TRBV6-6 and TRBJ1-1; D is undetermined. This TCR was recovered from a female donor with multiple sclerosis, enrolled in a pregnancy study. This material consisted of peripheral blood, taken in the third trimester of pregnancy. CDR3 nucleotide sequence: TGTGCCAGCAGCGACATCTTCGACACTGAAGCTTTCTTT. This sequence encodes CASSDIFDTEAFF.